This T cell receptor (beta chain) was recovered during a study of CD8+CD57+ T cells in acquired aplastic anemia. Selection for sequencing was limited to patients who had shown CD8+CD57+ cell expansion by flow cytometry. Note on this clonotype: A much larger clone sits a single nucleotide away, making a read error possible.

After removal of 3 bases from V and 6 bases from J, the junction contained 0 bases not matched to a gene. Germline V gene data show CDR1 as SGHRS and CDR2 as YFSETQ. The CDR3 totals 14 residues. According to the study, genomic DNA was the template for TCR beta VDJ and CDR3 profiling. TCRdb ran MiXCR on the reads and lists one entry per CDR3 protein. The sample includes more than 150,000 distinct CDR3 sequences, nearly 50% of them seen just once. The rearrangement joins TRBV5-1 to TRBJ1-6; 10 positions match TRBD1. The TCR comes from a human donor with aplastic anemia. Sequenced sample: sorted CD4+, CD8+, or CD8+CD57+ T cells (not recorded which) from PBMCs. CDR3 sequence reads: CASSWDRGNSPLHF. In DNA, the CDR3 is TGCGCCAGCAGCTGGGACAGGGGTAATTCACCCCTCCACTTT.